The 31 T cell receptor beta chains in this list originate from one sample, sequenced in a study of blood T cell repertoires in COVID-19. Using immunoSEQ multiplex PCR, the repertoire was profiled, and TCRdb retains in-frame clones only, with some absent. The sample has more than 150,000 clones, 85% to 90% seen once. The sequencing input was peripheral blood. Receptor source: a middle-aged woman with acute or convalescent COVID-19.

This clone was picked up a small number of times. The chain joins TRBV7-3 to TRBJ2-2; 7 bases are shared with TRBD2. The junction had 11 bases not matched to a gene; V was cut back by 1 base and J by 6 bases. From germline, CDR1 is SGHTA and CDR2 FQGTGA. The CDR3 consists of 17 residues. Written as DNA, the CDR3 is TGTGCCAGCAGCTTAAACCCAGCGGGAACCGAATCCGGGGAGCTGTTTTTT. This translates into CASSLNPAGTESGELFF.

The J gene is TRBJ2-2, the V gene TRBV28, with TRBD2 as a possible D gene (5 bases). Germline lookup yields CDR1 MDHEN and CDR2 SYDVKM. The CDR3 sequence is 17 residues long. Between the trimmed V and J ends, which lost 3 bases and 1 base, there was a span of 15 bases. The CDR3 coding sequence is TGTGCCAGCAGTTTGAGGGTTCGTGGAAAGAACACCGGGGAGCTGTTTTTT. It encodes CASSLRVRGKNTGELFF.

The chain combines TRBV10-2 with TRBJ2-3; TRBD2 is a possible D gene (7 bases). Deletions cut 7 bases from V and 2 bases from J, with 19 bases between. In germline, CDR1 is WSHSY, CDR2 SAAADI. The CDR3 has 16 amino acids. CDR3 sequence reads: CASIGWEGGSTDTQYF. For the CDR3, the DNA is TGCGCCAGCATTGGATGGGAGGGGGGATCCACAGATACGCAGTATTTT.

This clone showed up just once. The chain couples TRBV2 to TRBJ2-3, with D possibly matching TRBD2 (6 bases). Germline assignment: CDR1 SNHLY and CDR2 FYNNEI. The CDR3 length is 11 residues. V dropped 6 bases and J dropped 6 bases, with 7 bases sitting between them. The CDR3, as DNA: TGTGCCAGCAGAACTAGCGATACGCAGTATTTT. Translated, it gives CASRTSDTQYF.

This rearrangement joins TRBV7-2 to TRBJ2-1; D uncertain. V gave up 1 base and J gave up 9 bases, with 4 bases separating them. CDR1 and CDR2 from the germline V gene are SGHTA and FQGNSA. The CDR3 length is 11 residues. CDR3 sequence: CASSLVSEQFF. The CDR3 bases are TGTGCCAGCAGCTTAGTGAGTGAGCAGTTCTTC.

The V call is TRBV9, the J call TRBJ2-1; 11 bases match TRBD1. The CDR3 is made up of 15 amino acids. V dropped 4 bases and J dropped 7; count of bases not matched to a gene: 7. Germline CDR1 and CDR2: SGDLS and YYNGEE. CDR3 nucleotide sequence: TGTGCCAGCAGCCCAGGACAGGGGGCGCGGAATGAGCAGTTCTTC. Protein product: CASSPGQGARNEQFF. Together with reference TRBV9 and TRBJ2-1, the CDR3 gives the full variable domain: DSGVTQTPKHLITATGQRVTLRCSPRSGDLSVYWYQQSLDQGLQFLIQYYNGEERAKGNILERFSAQQFPDLHSELNLSSLELGDSALYFCASSPGQGARNEQFFGPGTRLTVL.

The V and J genes are TRBV7-9 and TRBJ2-5; 8 positions match TRBD1. CDR3 size: 16 residues. The germline V gene encodes CDR1 SEHNR and CDR2 FQNEAQ (reference sequence). The V segment lost 3 bases and the J segment 5 bases; nucleotides outside the gene matches: 11. As DNA, the CDR3 is TGTGCCAGCAGCTTTTCCCGGACAGGGAGGTGGGAGACCCAGTACTTC. This sequence encodes CASSFSRTGRWETQYF.

The sample holds a few counts of this clone. V usage is TRBV2 and J usage is TRBJ2-7; D possibly corresponds to TRBD1 (6 bases). Germline V lookup: CDR1 SNHLY, CDR2 FYNNEI. The length of the CDR3 is 13 residues. V shed 7 bases and J shed 3 bases, with 13 bases lying between them. This chain's CDR3 is CASTGDKNYEQYF. CDR3 DNA: TGTGCCAGCACCGGGGACAAAAACTACGAGCAGTACTTC.

The chain's CDR3 is CASSQAGDTQYF. CDR3 DNA: TGTGCCAGCAGCCAAGCGGGAGATACGCAGTATTTT. The chain carries TRBV14 and TRBJ2-3; D is uncertain. Germline V gives CDR1 SGHDN, CDR2 FVKESK. Trimming shortened V by 1 base and J by 5 bases, and 4 bases separated the two germline ends. This CDR3 contains 12 residues.

This chain uses TRBV7-9 with TRBJ1-2; 7 bases fit TRBD1. CDR1 SEHNR and CDR2 FQNEAQ come from the germline V gene (reference sequence). The CDR3 is 12 residues long. V dropped 2 bases and J dropped 8; count of bases not matched to a gene: 2. The CDR3, as DNA: TGTGCCAGCAGCTTAACAGGGGAAGGCTACACCTTC. This translates into CASSLTGEGYTF.

V usage is TRBV11-2 and J usage is TRBJ2-3; D perhaps matches TRBD1 (6 bases). V was clipped by 6 bases and J by 4 bases, with 20 bases between them. Germline V gene lookup returns CDR1 SGHAT and CDR2 FQNNGV. This CDR3 has 16 residues. Written as DNA, the CDR3 is TGTGCCAGCAGACCGATACAGGGCCGACCGGCAGATACGCAGTATTTT. It translates to CASRPIQGRPADTQYF.

V is TRBV4-1 and J is TRBJ2-7; 7 bases align to TRBD2. J lost 3 bases, V lost 3 bases, and 5 bases had no gene match. This CDR3 contains 14 residues. Per the germline V gene, CDR1 is MGHRA and CDR2 is YSYEKL. This chain's CDR3 is CASSQGGSLYEQYF. The CDR3 DNA sequence: TGCGCCAGCAGCCAGGGCGGGAGTCTCTACGAGCAGTACTTC.

This chain joins TRBV9 and TRBJ2-5; 8 bases align to TRBD1. The CDR3 totals 15 residues. The germline CDR1 and CDR2 sequences are SGDLS and YYNGEE. The J segment lost 5 bases and the V segment lost 0 bases, leaving 6 bases of the junction unmatched. The CDR3 reads CASSVGRGREETQYF. In nucleotides, the CDR3 is TGTGCCAGCAGCGTAGGCAGGGGGCGCGAGGAGACCCAGTACTTC. The full variable domain, with the rest looked up from reference TRBV9 and TRBJ2-5, is DSGVTQTPKHLITATGQRVTLRCSPRSGDLSVYWYQQSLDQGLQFLIQYYNGEERAKGNILERFSAQQFPDLHSELNLSSLELGDSALYFCASSVGRGREETQYFGPGTRLLVL.

This chain joins TRBV6-5 and TRBJ2-2; D perhaps matches TRBD2 (5 bases). The CDR3 spans 13 residues. Trimming left V 2 bases short and J 7 bases short, with 8 bases between. CDR1 and CDR2 from the germline V gene are MNHEY and SVGAGI. For the CDR3, the DNA is TGTGCCAGCAGTTACATGAGGGACGGGGAGCTGTTTTTT. Translated: CASSYMRDGELFF.

V usage is TRBV10-3 and J usage is TRBJ2-1; 7 bases align to TRBD2. The CDR3 has 13 amino acids. Germline CDR1 and CDR2: ENHRY and SYGVKD. The V gene end was trimmed by 7 bases and the J gene end by 5 bases; junction bases not matched to a gene: 5. CDR3 sequence (DNA): TGTGCCATCAAGGCGGGAGTGGACAATGAGCAGTTCTTC. Translated: CAIKAGVDNEQFF.

The gene calls are TRBV28 and TRBJ2-7; a weak D match, TRBD1 (6 bases). Trimming pared 6 bases from V and 6 bases from J, leaving 24 bases between. Germline V gene lookup returns CDR1 MDHEN and CDR2 SYDVKM. CDR3 length: 16 residues. The CDR3 nucleotides read TGTGCCAGCAGACAGGGCGGAGGCTTACAGTTGAGCGAGCAGTACTTC. Translated: CASRQGGGLQLSEQYF.

The genes are TRBV18 and TRBJ1-5, with D maybe TRBD1 (5 bases). V was shortened by 2 bases and J by 0 bases, with 17 bases between the two germline ends. The CDR3 is 18 amino acids. Per germline, CDR1 KGHSH and CDR2 LQKENI. The CDR3 reads CASSPGLGGTPSNQPQHF. DNA of the CDR3: TGTGCCAGCTCACCAGGTTTGGGGGGAACTCCTAGCAATCAGCCCCAGCATTTT.

The CDR3 DNA reads TGTGCCAGCAGACGCAGCAGCGGGAGGACAGATACGCAGTATTTT. As protein: CASRRSSGRTDTQYF. The chain employs TRBV6-5 and TRBJ2-3, with TRBD2 identical over 9 bases. The junction had 7 bases not matched to a gene; V was cut back by 6 bases and J by 3 bases. Germline loops: CDR1 MNHEY, CDR2 SVGAGI. CDR3 size: 15 residues.

The chain has TRBV7-9 and TRBJ2-7, with 13 positions matching TRBD2. This CDR3 has 14 amino acids. With V trimmed by 5 bases and J by 6 bases, 4 bases remained unmatched. Germline CDR1 is SEHNR and CDR2 is FQNEAQ (reference sequence). CDR3 residues: CASSVGTSGIEQYF. The CDR3 bases are TGTGCCAGCAGCGTAGGGACTAGCGGGATCGAGCAGTACTTC.

CDR3 loop: CASKQGDVEKLFF. In DNA form, the CDR3 reads TGTGCCAGCAAACAGGGGGACGTTGAAAAACTGTTTTTT. V is TRBV7-9 and J is TRBJ1-4, with 8 bases matching TRBD1. Germline CDR1 SEHNR, CDR2 FQNEAQ (reference sequence). V shed 7 bases and J 7 bases; nucleotides not matched to a gene: 5. The length of the CDR3 is 13 residues. Looking up the rest from reference TRBV7-9 and TRBJ1-4 gives the full variable domain: DTGVSQNPRHKITKRGQNVTFRCDPISEHNRLYWYRQTLGQGPEFLTYFQNEAQLEKSRLLSDRFSAERPKGSFSTLEIQRTEQGDSAMYLCASKQGDVEKLFFGSGTQLSVL.

Comment on this clone: Distinct nucleotide sequences in the sample also encode this CDR3. This chain links TRBV6-5 with TRBJ2-2; 9 bases are shared with TRBD1. Germline V lookup: CDR1 MNHEY, CDR2 SVGAGI. The CDR3 has 14 residues. Trimming at V came to 4 bases and at J to 3 bases, leaving 0 bases not matched to a gene. CDR3 sequence reads: CASSWDRDTGELFF. DNA for the CDR3: TGTGCCAGCAGTTGGGACAGGGACACCGGGGAGCTGTTTTTT.

The rearrangement links TRBV14 to TRBJ1-2, with a weak D call TRBD1 (6 bases). The V gene's germline CDR1 is SGHDN and CDR2 FVKESK. The CDR3 covers 14 residues. V lost 4 bases and J lost 1, with 10 bases in between. CDR3 bases: TGTGCCAGCAGCCGGGACATCGTTAACTATGGCTACACCTTC. Amino acids: CASSRDIVNYGYTF.

The V call is TRBV2, the J call TRBJ2-3; D gene uncertain. Germline lookup yields CDR1 SNHLY and CDR2 FYNNEI. V was shortened by 7 bases and J by 3 bases, with 5 bases between the two germline ends. The CDR3 is 11 residues long. The DNA for the CDR3 is TGTGCCAGCACAATTACAGATACGCAGTATTTT. It yields the protein CASTITDTQYF.

This chain joins TRBV3-1 (or the pseudogene TRBV3-2) and TRBJ2-2, with D possibly being TRBD2 (5 bases). The V gene's germline CDR1 is LGHDT and CDR2 YNNKEL (reference sequence). Trimming cost V 6 bases and J 4 bases, with 15 bases left between them. The CDR3 is 15 residues long. CDR3 DNA: TGTGCCAGCAGGTACAGATTCGAGGGCACCGGGGAGCTGTTTTTT. Its translation is CASRYRFEGTGELFF.

In this sample, this clone turned up a few times. The chain couples TRBV28 to TRBJ1-2; D ambiguous. This CDR3 spans 13 amino acids. V was pared by 4 bases and J by 0 bases, with 6 bases between. Germline V gene sequence: CDR1 MDHEN, CDR2 SYDVKM. The CDR3 nucleotides read TGTGCCAGCAGTTCTCGGGCTAACTATGGCTACACCTTC. Translation gives CASSSRANYGYTF.

This chain links TRBV3-1 (or the pseudogene TRBV3-2) with TRBJ2-7; D unclear. Trimming removed 1 base at V and 1 base at J, with 8 bases between. This CDR3 is 14 amino acids long. Germline CDR1 LGHDT, CDR2 YNNKEL (reference sequence). The CDR3 region is CASSQGLTSYEQYF. The CDR3 bases are TGTGCCAGCAGCCAAGGGTTAACATCCTACGAGCAGTACTTC.

This chain joins TRBV3-1 (or the pseudogene TRBV3-2) and TRBJ2-7, with 7 bases lining up with TRBD2. V gave up 1 base and J gave up 5 bases; unmatched junction bases: 8. From germline, CDR1 is LGHDT and CDR2 YNNKEL (reference sequence). The CDR3 runs 15 residues. The CDR3 region has the DNA TGTGCCAGCAGCCAAGTCCGCCTAGCGGAAAACGAGCAGTACTTC. It encodes CASSQVRLAENEQYF.

The chain employs TRBV13 and TRBJ1-2; 9 bases are shared with TRBD1. This CDR3 comprises 17 residues. Germline V gene sequence: CDR1 PRHDT, CDR2 FYEKMQ (reference sequence). Losses at the gene ends were 5 bases for V and 5 bases for J; bases not matched to a gene: 15. CDR3 sequence (DNA): TGTGCCAGCAGCATTAATTCGAGGCCGGGACAGGGATATGGCTACACCTTC. Translation: CASSINSRPGQGYGYTF.

The rearrangement links TRBV5-4 to TRBJ2-3, with TRBD2 as a possible D gene (5 bases). CDR3 length: 16 residues. The V gene lost 0 bases and the J gene lost 0 bases, with 11 bases spanning the gap. CDR1 is SGHNT and CDR2 is YYREEE in the germline V gene (reference sequence). CDR3 DNA sequence: TGTGCCAGCAGCTTGGACGGACTCCCTAGCACAGATACGCAGTATTTT. Its translation: CASSLDGLPSTDTQYF.

The chain is built from TRBV28 and TRBJ2-7; the match to TRBD1 covers 7 bases. The CDR3 extends over 13 amino acids. The trim removed 6 bases at V and 6 bases at J, leaving 8 bases unmatched. The germline CDR1 and CDR2 sequences are MDHEN and SYDVKM. CDR3 in amino acids: CASSLTGAREQYF. The CDR3 DNA follows: TGTGCCAGCAGCTTAACAGGGGCGCGCGAGCAGTACTTC.

This chain joins TRBV27 and TRBJ1-5; TRBD1 aligns across 7 bases. Trimming removed 2 bases from V and 4 bases from J; junction bases left unmatched: 20. The CDR3 covers 20 residues. The germline gives CDR1 MNHEY, CDR2 SMNVEV (reference sequence). The CDR3 DNA reads as TGTGCCAGCAGTTTAAGGGGGCCCACCTGGGGATTAAGGGGAAATCAGCCCCAGCATTTT. This translates into CASSLRGPTWGLRGNQPQHF.